This TCR beta chain was obtained from a study of regulatory T cells in long-lasting Graves disease. Findings and limits, study-wide: Peripheral blood alone, not thyroid tissue, underwent study. The small sample size may have reduced accuracy. There was favoring of TRBV28, TRBJ1-2 and TRBJ2-5 in persistent disease. Persistent-disease Graves' patients showed less TCR diversity than new cases.

This clonotype showed up many times. Its specificity is not known. Time point: newly diagnosed GD, antithyroid drugs for less than 3 months. PBMC RNA was the source of the TCR library. V was trimmed by 10 bases and J by 9 bases, leaving 16 bases between them. This CDR3 is built from 12 residues. Per the germline V gene, CDR1 is SNHLY and CDR2 is FYNNEI. To make TCR beta libraries, researchers used iRepertoire HTBI primers and Arm-PCR of CDR3 regions. MiXCR, applied by TCRdb to the multiplex PCR reads, yields one record per CDR3 protein. In the table there are hundreds of thousands of distinct CDR3 sequences, 16% of which are singletons. The same data also contributed to another study, on T cells in Graves' hyperthyroidism and ophthalmopathy.

Here the sequenced sample was peripheral blood mononuclear cells (PBMCs), taken at new diagnosis, from a patient treated with antithyroid drugs. This sequence was found in a woman between 25 and 40 years old with Graves disease. The chain uses TRBV2 and TRBJ2-1; D gene uncertain. CDR3 nucleotides: TGTGCCACCATAACCCTCCACACTGAGCAGTTCTTC. It translates to CATITLHTEQFF.